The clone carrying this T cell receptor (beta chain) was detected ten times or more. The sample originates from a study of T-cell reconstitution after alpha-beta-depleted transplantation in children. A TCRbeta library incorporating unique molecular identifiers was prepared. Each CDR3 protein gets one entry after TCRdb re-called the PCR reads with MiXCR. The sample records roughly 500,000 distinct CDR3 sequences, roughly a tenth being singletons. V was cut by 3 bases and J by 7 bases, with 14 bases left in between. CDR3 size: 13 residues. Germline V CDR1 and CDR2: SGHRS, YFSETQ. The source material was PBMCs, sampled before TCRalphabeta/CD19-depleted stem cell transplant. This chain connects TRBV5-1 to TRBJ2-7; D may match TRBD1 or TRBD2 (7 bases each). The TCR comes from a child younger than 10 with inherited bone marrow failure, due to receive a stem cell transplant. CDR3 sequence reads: CASSWGGQIEQYF. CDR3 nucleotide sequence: TGCGCCAGCAGCTGGGGGGGACAGATTGAGCAGTACTTC.